One sample yielded the 24 T cell receptor beta chains listed below, sequenced in a study of blood T cell repertoires in COVID-19. Generated by immunoSEQ multiplex PCR, the TCRdb table keeps only in-frame clones and is missing some. The sample lists a few hundred thousand clones, approximately 83% occurring once. Sequencing was carried out using PBMCs or T cells enriched from blood (not recorded which). Source of these receptors: a woman aged 25 to 39 who had recovered from COVID-19.

The genes are TRBV18 and TRBJ2-7, with D perhaps TRBD2 (6 bases). The CDR3 consists of 15 residues. Trimming removed 5 bases from V and 1 base from J, with 15 bases in between. The germline CDR1 and CDR2 sequences are KGHSH and LQKENI. The CDR3 loop reads CASSSKEGFSYEQYF. The CDR3 DNA sequence: TGTGCCAGCTCATCAAAGGAGGGGTTTTCCTACGAGCAGTACTTC.

This chain links TRBV6-2 or TRBV6-3 with TRBJ2-7, with 12 nucleotides matching TRBD2. Germline V gene data show CDR1 as MNHEY and CDR2 as SVGEGT. After removal of 2 bases from V and 3 bases from J, the junction contained 5 bases not matched to a gene. CDR3 length: 16 amino acids. CDR3 protein: CASSYPGLAGFYEQYF. The DNA for the CDR3 is TGTGCCAGCAGTTACCCAGGACTAGCGGGGTTCTACGAGCAGTACTTC.

This chain joins TRBV14 and TRBJ2-3; 7 bases map to TRBD1. This CDR3 has 21 residues. V trimming: 5 bases; J trimming: 0 bases; junction bases outside the gene matches: 23. Germline V gene lookup returns CDR1 SGHDN and CDR2 FVKESK. CDR3 sequence reads: CASSEHNKTGDTDGSTDTQYF. The CDR3 nucleotides are TGTGCCAGCAGCGAACACAACAAAACAGGGGACACCGACGGAAGCACAGATACGCAGTATTTT.

The chain has TRBV7-3 and TRBJ1-1; D not certain. Germline V lookup: CDR1 SGHTA, CDR2 FQGTGA. The CDR3 is 16 amino acids. V dropped 2 bases and J dropped 0 bases, with 13 bases sitting between them. CDR3 DNA: TGTGCCAGCAGCTTACTCTCCGGGGTCATGAACACTGAAGCTTTCTTT. Amino acids: CASSLLSGVMNTEAFF.

This chain uses TRBV3-1 (or the pseudogene TRBV3-2) with TRBJ2-1; no clear D. The germline gives CDR1 LGHDT, CDR2 YNNKEL (reference sequence). Trimming left V 8 bases short and J 4 bases short, with 12 bases between. The CDR3 extends over 13 amino acids. The CDR3: CASSGLTYNEQFF. Written as DNA, the CDR3 is TGTGCCAGCTCAGGATTAACTTACAATGAGCAGTTCTTC.

This chain connects TRBV18 to TRBJ1-1; 7 positions match TRBD1. This CDR3 contains 14 residues. Trimming at V came to 3 bases and at J to 8 bases, leaving 9 bases not matched to a gene. Looked up from germline, CDR1 is KGHSH and CDR2 is LQKENI. For the CDR3, the DNA is TGTGCCAGCTCACCGAGGCCAGGGGGTCCCGAAGCTTTCTTT. Translation: CASSPRPGGPEAFF.

The V call is TRBV4-1, the J call TRBJ2-7, with D uncertain. Deletions cut 4 bases from V and 5 bases from J, with 12 bases between. The germline V gene encodes CDR1 MGHRA and CDR2 YSYEKL. The CDR3 runs to 13 residues. The CDR3 bases are TGCGCCAGCAGCCCGGTACTCACAGACGAGCAGTACTTC. It codes for CASSPVLTDEQYF.

The chain uses TRBV9 and TRBJ2-1; D is unclear. The CDR3 has 15 residues. From germline, CDR1 is SGDLS and CDR2 YYNGEE. V lost 0 bases, J lost 2 bases, and 9 bases lay in between. CDR3 in DNA: TGTGCCAGCAGCGTAGAAGCGAAACCCTACAATGAGCAGTTCTTC. The encoded protein is CASSVEAKPYNEQFF. The full variable domain, with the rest looked up from reference TRBV9 and TRBJ2-1, is DSGVTQTPKHLITATGQRVTLRCSPRSGDLSVYWYQQSLDQGLQFLIQYYNGEERAKGNILERFSAQQFPDLHSELNLSSLELGDSALYFCASSVEAKPYNEQFFGPGTRLTVL.

This sequence joins TRBV3-1 (or the pseudogene TRBV3-2) and TRBJ1-6; no definite D call. CDR1 and CDR2 (germline): LGHDT, YNNKEL (reference sequence). The CDR3 has 16 residues. V shed 2 bases and J shed 0 bases, with 8 bases lying between them. The CDR3 region is CASSQLDNSYNSPLHF. The CDR3 DNA is TGTGCCAGCAGCCAATTAGACAACTCCTATAATTCACCCCTCCACTTT.

CDR3 region: CTNHPRAGTRKLFF. The CDR3 DNA is TGTACCAACCACCCACGGGCGGGAACCCGAAAACTGTTTTTT. The chain joins TRBV21-1 to TRBJ1-4. TRBV21-1 is a known pseudogene. The CDR3 spans 14 residues.

The chain couples TRBV2 to TRBJ1-6; D is ambiguous. The V gene lost 2 bases and the J gene lost 5 bases, with 16 bases spanning the gap. This CDR3 spans 17 amino acids. CDR1 is SNHLY and CDR2 is FYNNEI in the germline V gene. In DNA, the CDR3 is TGTGCCAGCAGTGAATGGGGAGGGCCGCTAGATAATTCACCCCTCCACTTT. Translated, it gives CASSEWGGPLDNSPLHF. Drawing the rest from reference TRBV2 and TRBJ1-6, the complete variable domain is EPEVTQTPSHQVTQMGQEVILRCVPISNHLYFYWYRQILGQKVEFLVSFYNNEISEKSEIFDDQFSVERPDGSNFTLKIRSTKLEDSAMYFCASSEWGGPLDNSPLHFGNGTRLTVT.

The chain couples TRBV28 to TRBJ2-5; TRBD1 matches 8 bases. Germline V lookup: CDR1 MDHEN, CDR2 SYDVKM. The J segment lost 8 bases and the V segment lost 6 bases, leaving 14 bases of the junction unmatched. The CDR3 covers 15 residues. The DNA for the CDR3 is TGTGCCAGCAGCTCCCCCAACAGGGGGTTCTTTACCCAGTACTTC. Protein: CASSSPNRGFFTQYF.

The rearrangement uses TRBV7-2 and TRBJ1-2; D is ambiguous. Germline CDR1 SGHTA, CDR2 FQGNSA. CDR3 length: 14 residues. V lost 0 bases and J 1 base, leaving 6 bases between the germline ends. The CDR3 DNA reads as TGTGCCAGCAGCTTAGCGCGTGGTAACTATGGCTACACCTTC. Protein: CASSLARGNYGYTF.

The rearrangement joins TRBV28 to TRBJ2-7; TRBD2 matches 14 bases. The V gene end was trimmed by 1 base and the J gene end by 5 bases; junction bases not matched to a gene: 13. The CDR3 has 19 amino acids. CDR1 is MDHEN, CDR2 SYDVKM, per germline. The CDR3 region has the DNA TGTGCCAGCAGTTTATTTGTTTGGGGGACTAGCGGGAGCGGGGACGAGCAGTACTTC. This encodes CASSLFVWGTSGSGDEQYF.

The chain combines TRBV5-1 with TRBJ1-1; D is unresolved. Germline assignment: CDR1 SGHRS and CDR2 YFSETQ. Between the trimmed V and J ends, which lost 0 bases and 1 base, there was a span of 13 bases. This CDR3 spans 16 amino acids. The CDR3 nucleotides read TGCGCCAGCAGCTTGGCCGTCGGGGTTAAGAACACTGAAGCTTTCTTT. Amino acids: CASSLAVGVKNTEAFF.

The rearrangement uses TRBV19 and TRBJ2-1, with D tentatively TRBD1 (5 bases). The CDR3 contains 14 residues. Trimming removed 5 bases from V and 3 bases from J, with 11 bases in between. CDR1 LNHDA and CDR2 SQIVND come from the germline V gene (reference sequence). The DNA of the CDR3 is TGTGCCAGTAGTCAGCAGGGCGTCTACAATGAGCAGTTCTTC. This codes for CASSQQGVYNEQFF. Full variable domain (remainder filled in from reference TRBV19 and TRBJ2-1): DGGITQSPKYLFRKEGQNVTLSCEQNLNHDAMYWYRQDPGQGLRLIYYSQIVNDFQKGDIAEGYSVSREKKESFPLTVTSAQKNPTAFYLCASSQQGVYNEQFFGPGTRLTVL.

J is TRBJ1-2 and V is TRBV4-1; no definite D call. The CDR3 runs to 16 residues. V was trimmed by 5 bases and J by 2 bases, leaving 18 bases between them. Germline values: CDR1 MGHRA, CDR2 YSYEKL. CDR3 sequence: CASSGWADEWNYGYTF. CDR3 sequence (DNA): TGCGCCAGCAGCGGTTGGGCAGATGAGTGGAACTATGGCTACACCTTC.

The chain employs TRBV9 and TRBJ1-2, with 7 bases fitting TRBD1. The CDR3 spans 14 residues. The V segment lost 4 bases and the J segment 4 bases; nucleotides outside the gene matches: 7. The germline CDR1 and CDR2 sequences are SGDLS and YYNGEE. The chain's CDR3 is CASSTRDSSYGYTF. CDR3 DNA sequence: TGTGCCAGCAGCACGAGGGACAGCTCCTATGGCTACACCTTC.

The rearrangement uses TRBV30 and TRBJ1-2, with D perhaps matching TRBD1 (6 bases). Trimming took 1 base from V and 0 from J, leaving 9 bases between them. Germline V gene data show CDR1 as GTSNPN and CDR2 as SVGIG (reference sequence). There are 14 residues in the CDR3. The CDR3 sequence: CAWSGDRSNYGYTF. The DNA for the CDR3 is TGTGCCTGGAGTGGTGACAGGTCTAACTATGGCTACACCTTC.

Only a few counts were recorded for this clone. This chain uses TRBV6-1 with TRBJ2-7; 7 nucleotides line up with TRBD1. CDR1 is MNHNS, CDR2 SASEGT, per germline. The CDR3 is 14 amino acids. J lost 3 bases, V lost 0 bases, and 2 bases had no gene match. Here the CDR3 reads CASSEAPGGYEQYF. Here the CDR3 DNA reads TGTGCCAGCAGTGAAGCGCCAGGGGGCTACGAGCAGTACTTC.

The chain links TRBV3-1 (or the pseudogene TRBV3-2) to TRBJ1-6; 10 bases line up with TRBD1. CDR1 and CDR2 (germline): LGHDT, YNNKEL (reference sequence). With V trimmed by 1 base and J by 10 bases, 4 bases remained unmatched. The CDR3 contains 15 residues. CDR3: CASSQGWTGGSPLHF. The CDR3 DNA sequence: TGTGCCAGCAGCCAAGGGTGGACAGGGGGGTCACCCCTCCACTTT.

V usage is TRBV28 and J usage is TRBJ1-4; tentative D call: TRBD1 (5 bases). The V gene's germline CDR1 is MDHEN and CDR2 SYDVKM. This CDR3 is built from 15 residues. V lost 6 bases, J lost 8 bases, and 19 bases lay in between. CDR3 loop: CASRVRKGLGEKLFF. CDR3 DNA: TGTGCCAGCAGGGTTAGGAAGGGACTAGGGGAAAAACTGTTTTTT.

In this sample, this clone turned up many times. The genes are TRBV19 and TRBJ1-2, with D unresolved. Trimming removed 8 bases at V and 3 bases at J, with 16 bases between. The germline V gene encodes CDR1 LNHDA and CDR2 SQIVND (reference sequence). The CDR3 is made up of 14 amino acids. CDR3: CASGLGSEDYGYTF. For the CDR3, the DNA is TGTGCCAGTGGCCTGGGGTCGGAGGACTATGGCTACACCTTC. Complete variable domain (other parts from reference TRBV19 and TRBJ1-2): DGGITQSPKYLFRKEGQNVTLSCEQNLNHDAMYWYRQDPGQGLRLIYYSQIVNDFQKGDIAEGYSVSREKKESFPLTVTSAQKNPTAFYLCASGLGSEDYGYTFGSGTRLTVV.

The chain couples TRBV6-5 to TRBJ1-2; D may be TRBD1 (6 bases). The V gene's germline CDR1 is MNHEY and CDR2 SVGAGI. This CDR3 is 12 amino acids long. Trimming removed 6 bases at V and 6 bases at J, with 11 bases between. The CDR3 sequence is CASSADRHGYTF. CDR3 nucleotides: TGTGCCAGCAGCGCCGACAGGCATGGCTACACCTTC.